This T cell receptor (beta chain) originates from a study of T-cell reconstitution after alpha-beta-depleted transplantation in children. Study results and caveats: At the one-year point after transplant, T-cell counts and TCRbeta diversity were found to come mostly from T cells that had been newly produced. It was reported that alpha-beta T cells came from several hundred expanded graft clones (about two months after transplant).

Germline V gives CDR1 SQVTM, CDR2 ANQGSEA. The J segment lost 1 base and the V segment lost 4 bases, leaving 6 bases of the junction unmatched. The CDR3 runs to 14 residues. TCRbeta library preparation incorporated unique molecular identifiers. TCRdb passed the PCR reads through MiXCR, listing each CDR3 protein once. This table has approximately 250,000 distinct CDR3 sequences, about a quarter appearing once. This clonotype was counted many times. Its target is unknown. This clonotype was sampled from a girl under 10 years old with Fanconi anemia, due to receive a stem cell transplant. The chain uses TRBV29-1 and TRBJ2-5, with 7 positions matching TRBD2. Sequencing used PBMCs, obtained before TCRalphabeta/CD19-depleted stem cell transplant. CDR3 DNA: TGCAGCGTTGTCAGCGGGACCCGCCAAGAGACCCAGTACTTC. Translated: CSVVSGTRQETQYF.